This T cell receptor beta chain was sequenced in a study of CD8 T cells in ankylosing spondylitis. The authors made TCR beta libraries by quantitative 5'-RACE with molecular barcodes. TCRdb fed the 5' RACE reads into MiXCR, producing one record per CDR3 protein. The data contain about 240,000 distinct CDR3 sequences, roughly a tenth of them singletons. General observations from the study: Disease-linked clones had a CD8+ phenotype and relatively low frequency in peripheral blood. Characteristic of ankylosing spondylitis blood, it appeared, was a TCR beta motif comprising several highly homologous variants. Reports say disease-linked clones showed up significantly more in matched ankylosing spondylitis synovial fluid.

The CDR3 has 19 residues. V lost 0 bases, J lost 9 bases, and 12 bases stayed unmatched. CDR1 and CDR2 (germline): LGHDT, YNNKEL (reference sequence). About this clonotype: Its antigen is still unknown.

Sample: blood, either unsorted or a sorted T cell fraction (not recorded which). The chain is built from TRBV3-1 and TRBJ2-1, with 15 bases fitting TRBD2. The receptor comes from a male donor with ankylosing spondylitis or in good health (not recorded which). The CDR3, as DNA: TGTGCCAGCAGCCAAGATCCCCCCTGGACTAGCGGGGGGGCCTTTGAGCAGTTCTTC. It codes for CASSQDPPWTSGGAFEQFF.